This is a list of T cell receptor beta chains from one sample in a study of beta chain features in type 1 diabetes. Profiled with immunoSEQ multiplex PCR; TCRdb holds only in-frame clones, not every one. The table shows 330,000 or so clones, with less than 15% occurring only once. The sample was central memory CD4+ T cells from blood. The receptors shown here come from a man aged 25 to 45 in good health. CDR3s include the opening cysteine and the closing phenylalanine or tryptophan. The D gene is left open where the match is weak. A row's size may be missing; if present it is once, few, many or a size class.

TRBJ2-1,NA,TRBV21-1,few,CASSKRTVPPQFF,TGTGCCAGCAGCAAACGGACAGTACCCCCTCAGTTCTTC
TRBJ1-1,TRBD1,TRBV11-1,many,CASSRDRDTEAFF,TGTGCCAGCAGCCGGGACAGGGACACTGAAGCTTTCTTT
TRBJ1-4,TRBD1,TRBV6-5,NA,CASSEFSGGTLFF,TGTGCCAGCAGTGAATTTTCAGGGGGAACTCTGTTTTTT
TRBJ1-2,NA,TRBV6-6,NA,CASSPRAGEGYTF,TGTGCCAGCAGTCCTAGGGCGGGAGAGGGCTACACCTTC
TRBJ1-1,NA,TRBV15,few,CATSGLDRTSTAFF,TGTGCCACCAGCGGGTTAGACAGGACGAGTACTGCTTTCTTT
TRBJ2-7,TRBD1,TRBV5-6,once,CASTRDRDYEQYF,TGTGCCAGCACTCGGGACAGGGACTACGAGCAGTACTTC
TRBJ1-4,TRBD1,TRBV7-9,many,CASSQDRFTNEKLFF,TGTGCCAGCAGCCAGGACAGGTTCACTAATGAAAAACTGTTTTTT
TRBJ1-6,NA,TRBV19,NA,CASTQTGSSYNSPLHF,TGTGCCAGTACACAAACAGGGAGCTCCTATAATTCACCCCTCCACTTT
TRBJ1-1,NA,TRBV2,NA,CASSEAGWGTEAFF,TGTGCCAGCAGTGAGGCGGGGTGGGGCACTGAAGCTTTCTTT
TRBJ1-1,NA,TRBV4-3,NA,CASSQNWGATEAFF,TGCGCCAGCAGCCAAAATTGGGGGGCCACTGAAGCTTTCTTT
TRBJ2-1,NA,TRBV6-6,NA,CASSYRNEQFF,TGTGCCAGCAGTTACCGGAATGAGCAGTTCTTC
TRBJ1-6,NA,TRBV6-1,NA,CASSPRTNSPLHF,TGTGCCAGCAGTCCCAGGACTAATTCACCCCTCCACTTT
TRBJ1-5,NA,TRBV6-1,NA,CASSGQGRRGNQPQHF,TGTGCCAGCAGTGGCCAGGGGAGACGGGGCAATCAGCCCCAGCATTTT
TRBJ2-3,NA,TRBV6-6,NA,CASSYQGSRTDTQYF,TGTGCCAGCAGTTACCAGGGGTCCCGCACAGATACGCAGTATTTT
TRBJ1-1,TRBD1,TRBV9,NA,CASSVGAAGGDQAFF,TGTGCCAGCAGCGTAGGCGCCGCAGGGGGGGATCAAGCTTTCTTT
TRBJ2-3,TRBD2,TRBV7-6,few,CASSPSGGVDTQYF,TGTGCCAGCAGCCCTAGCGGGGGGGTGGATACGCAGTATTTT
TRBJ1-2,NA,TRBV19,many,CASTPWAGVEGYTF,TGTGCCAGTACCCCATGGGCAGGGGTCGAGGGCTACACCTTC
TRBJ2-5,TRBD1,TRBV7-9,NA,CASSLGQGKRETQYF,TGTGCCAGCAGCTTGGGACAGGGGAAAAGGGAGACCCAGTACTTC
TRBJ1-2,NA,TRBV5-4,NA,CASSLVGGEYTF,TGTGCCAGCAGCTTGGTCGGGGGGGAGTACACCTTC
TRBJ1-2,TRBD1,TRBV14,many,CASSPTTGNYGYTF,TGTGCCAGCAGCCCCACGACAGGGAACTATGGCTACACCTTC
TRBJ2-7,TRBD1,TRBV6-5,few,CASSETGGQYEQYF,TGTGCCAGCAGCGAAACAGGGGGCCAGTACGAGCAGTACTTC
TRBJ1-2,NA,TRBV19,once,CASSTPGRGYGGYTF,TGTGCCAGTAGTACCCCGGGACGGGGATACGGTGGCTACACCTTC
TRBJ2-3,NA,TRBV29-1,few,CSVVVGGITDTQYF,TGCAGCGTTGTGGTCGGGGGTATCACAGATACGCAGTATTTT
TRBJ1-2,NA,TRBV11-2,few,CASSRSTGLGYGYTF,TGTGCCAGCAGCCGTAGTACAGGTTTGGGCTATGGCTACACCTTC
TRBJ2-3,NA,TRBV15,NA,CATSHSPGVTDTQYF,TGTGCCACCAGCCATTCTCCGGGGGTTACAGATACGCAGTATTTT
TRBJ2-1,NA,TRBV30,NA,CAWSLSATAQFF,TGTGCCTGGAGTCTATCGGCGACAGCGCAGTTCTTC
TRBJ1-2,NA,TRBV7-8,NA,CASSAYRVSNYGYTF,TGTGCCAGCAGCGCCTACAGGGTATCTAACTATGGCTACACCTTC
TRBJ2-1,NA,TRBV9,few,CASSVDVYNEQFF,TGTGCCAGCAGCGTAGACGTTTACAATGAGCAGTTCTTC
TRBJ2-3,TRBD2,TRBV7-3,few,CASSSGLAGYTDTQYF,TGTGCCAGCAGCTCCGGACTAGCGGGATACACAGATACGCAGTATTTT
TRBJ1-1,TRBD1,TRBV5-1,NA,CASSPRQGSANTEAFF,TGCGCCAGCAGCCCGAGACAGGGCTCGGCGAACACTGAAGCTTTCTTT
TRBJ1-1,NA,TRBV10-3,NA,CAIRTQDIMNTEAFF,TGTGCCATCAGGACACAAGACATCATGAACACTGAAGCTTTCTTT
TRBJ2-1,NA,TRBV7-2,NA,CASSLRETDNEQFF,TGTGCCAGCAGCCTGCGGGAAACAGACAATGAGCAGTTCTTC
TRBJ1-1,NA,TRBV30,NA,CACASGGALEAFF,TGTGCCTGCGCCAGCGGGGGGGCCTTAGAAGCTTTCTTT
TRBJ2-1,NA,TRBV11-3,few,CASSLARDFEQFF,TGTGCCAGCAGCTTAGCACGGGACTTTGAGCAGTTCTTC
TRBJ2-1,TRBD2,TRBV6-1,few,CASSVTSGYNEQFF,TGTGCCAGCAGTGTGACTAGCGGATACAATGAGCAGTTCTTC
TRBJ1-1,NA,TRBV25-1,few,CASSGRSEAFF,TGTGCCAGCAGCGGACGGTCTGAAGCTTTCTTT
TRBJ1-1,NA,TRBV10-3,few,CATRLRVEEGEAFF,TGTGCCACCAGACTCCGGGTAGAAGAGGGTGAAGCTTTCTTT
TRBJ2-2,NA,TRBV19,NA,CASSSLRTGGELFF,TGTGCCAGTAGTTCCCTCCGGACTGGCGGGGAGCTGTTTTTT
TRBJ1-3,NA,TRBV19,few,CASSLGWNRLSGNTIYF,TGTGCCAGTAGCCTCGGGTGGAACAGACTCTCTGGAAACACCATATATTTT
TRBJ2-3,NA,TRBV15,NA,CATSRPSGDQLGRQYF,TGTGCCACCAGCAGACCGTCAGGTGACCAGTTGGGGAGGCAGTATTTT
TRBJ1-3,NA,TRBV7-9,NA,CASSLDTLGNTIYF,TGTGCCAGCAGCTTAGACACCCTCGGAAACACCATATATTTT
TRBJ1-5,NA,TRBV7-2,NA,CASSPSGRKQPQHF,TGTGCCAGCAGCCCTTCGGGGAGAAAACAGCCCCAGCATTTT
TRBJ2-1,NA,TRBV5-6,NA,CASSLAVRGSEQFF,TGTGCCAGCAGCTTGGCAGTGAGGGGATCTGAGCAGTTCTTC
TRBJ2-1,NA,TRBV30,few,CAFGQANYNEQFF,TGTGCCTTTGGCCAGGCGAACTACAATGAGCAGTTCTTC
TRBJ1-5,NA,TRBV7-9,few,CASSKGAGNQPQHF,TGTGCCAGCAGCAAAGGGGCAGGAAATCAGCCCCAGCATTTT
TRBJ2-3,TRBD1,TRBV7-2,NA,CASSARQGVGDTQYF,TGTGCCAGCAGCGCGCGACAGGGGGTTGGGGATACGCAGTATTTT
TRBJ1-2,NA,TRBV5-4,NA,CASSLGGTYGYTF,TGTGCCAGCAGCTTGGGAGGGACCTATGGCTACACCTTC
TRBJ1-5,NA,TRBV10-3,once,CAISRVHDGNQPQHF,TGTGCCATCAGTAGGGTCCACGACGGCAATCAGCCCCAGCATTTT
TRBJ2-1,NA,TRBV20-1,NA,CSARRRDEQFF,TGCAGTGCTAGACGTAGGGATGAGCAGTTCTTC
TRBJ2-1,NA,TRBV7-8,few,CASSLVGSSYNEQFF,TGTGCCAGCAGCTTAGTAGGGAGCTCCTACAATGAGCAGTTCTTC